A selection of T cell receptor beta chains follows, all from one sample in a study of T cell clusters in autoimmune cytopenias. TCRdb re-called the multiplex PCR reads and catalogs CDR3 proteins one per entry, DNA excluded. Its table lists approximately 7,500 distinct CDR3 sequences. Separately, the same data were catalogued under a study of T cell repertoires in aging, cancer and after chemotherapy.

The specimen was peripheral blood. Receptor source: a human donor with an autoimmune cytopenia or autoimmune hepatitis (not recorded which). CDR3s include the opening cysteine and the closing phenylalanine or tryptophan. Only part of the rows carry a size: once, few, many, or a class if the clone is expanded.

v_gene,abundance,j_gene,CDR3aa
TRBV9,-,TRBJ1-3,CASSQSRTSNSGNTIYF
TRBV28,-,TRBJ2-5,CASSVRQGSETQYF
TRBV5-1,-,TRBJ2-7,CASSRWVSGGREQYF
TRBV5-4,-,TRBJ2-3,CASSLRTGQDTQYF
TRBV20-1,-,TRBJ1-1,CSARDGNRVKEAEAFF
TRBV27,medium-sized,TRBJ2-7,CASSLKVRYEQYF
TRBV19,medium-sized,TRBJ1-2,CASSIDRLAGGYTF
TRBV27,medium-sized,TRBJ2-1,CASSPIDRGIYNEQFF
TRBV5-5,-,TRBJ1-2,CASSLGTGGSYGYTF
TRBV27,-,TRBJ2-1,CASSLIAEASSYNEQFF
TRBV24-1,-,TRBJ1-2,CATQGTDYGYTF
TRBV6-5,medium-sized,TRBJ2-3,CASSYSGYTDTQYF
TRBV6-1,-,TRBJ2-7,CASSDFAYEQYF
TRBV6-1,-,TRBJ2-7,CASSFATGLTYEQYF
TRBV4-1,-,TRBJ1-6,CASSQDPQANSYNSPLHF
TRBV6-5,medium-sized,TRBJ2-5,CASSYSGGGQETQYF
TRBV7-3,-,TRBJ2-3,CASSAGGGHTDTQYF
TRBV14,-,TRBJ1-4,CASSQGIQGLRKLFF